The present TCR beta chain was sequenced within a study of shared clonotypes between healthy human individuals. Here immunoSEQ multiplex PCR was the method, and the copy in TCRdb shows in-frame clones only, minus some. The sample consists of some 690,000 clones, about nine tenths of them appearing once. Germline lookup yields CDR1 SEHNR and CDR2 FQNEAQ (reference sequence). This CDR3 region has 14 residues. Trimming removed 5 bases from V and 4 bases from J; junction bases left unmatched: 4. This receptor was identified in a man in his late teens or twenties in good health. Some clones in this sample may be carry-over from other donors' samples. Sequenced: memory CD8+ T cells from PBMCs. Sample subset: CD45RO+ cells pooled with CCR7-negative TemRA cells. This rearrangement joins TRBV7-9 to TRBJ2-7; 11 bases are shared with TRBD2. The CDR3 loop is CASSPLAGGYEQYF. CDR3 nucleotides: TGTGCCAGCAGCCCTCTAGCGGGAGGATACGAGCAGTACTTC.